This T cell receptor (beta chain) was recorded in a study of cytomegalovirus exposure and HLA in healthy donors. Background on the study: Approximately 80 million unique TCRs from HLA-typed donors were held in an early data release. Notes on the study in general: What TCR beta sequences reportedly achieved was accurate prediction of HLA-A and HLA-B alleles in most subjects.

The PCR used 60 Vbeta and 13 Jbeta primers. Sequencing used immunoSEQ multiplex PCR; TCRdb keeps in-frame clones, though not all of them. The sample consists of approximately 100,000 clones, 76% of them appearing once. Unrecorded immune exposures were likely, despite nominal health at sampling. As regards this clone: As yet, its antigen is unknown.

The CDR3 consists of 10 residues. The germline V gene has CDR1 MNHNY and CDR2 SVGAGI (reference sequence). V lost 5 bases and J lost 6, with 5 bases in between. The sequence was obtained from a woman aged 45 to 65 in good health and CMV-seropositive. Input material: PBMCs. The genes are TRBV6-6 and TRBJ2-7; D unresolved. CDR3 sequence (DNA): TGTGCCAGCAGTCCCGGCGAGCAGTACTTC. Protein product: CASSPGEQYF.